The 22 T cell receptor beta chains below were found in one sample sequenced in a study of blood T cell repertoires in COVID-19. The data were produced by immunoSEQ multiplex PCR, yet TCRdb's version contains in-frame clones alone and is incomplete. The sample yields hundreds of thousands of clones, approximately 89% seen once. Sequenced sample: peripheral blood. The receptors derive from a man between 18 and 35 years old with COVID-19, enrolled during active disease.

The V gene is TRBV7-9, the J gene TRBJ2-1, with TRBD2 as a possible D gene (6 bases). Germline values: CDR1 SEHNR, CDR2 FQNEAQ (reference sequence). V was shortened by 0 bases and J by 9 bases, with 9 bases between the two germline ends. This CDR3 has 13 residues. CDR3 sequence reads: CASSLAGGIEQFF. In nucleotides, the CDR3 is TGTGCCAGCAGCTTAGCGGGGGGTATTGAGCAGTTCTTC.

The chain uses TRBV6-5 and TRBJ2-2, with D possibly being TRBD2 (6 bases). Trimming left V 2 bases short and J 4 bases short, with 11 bases between. The CDR3 runs 15 residues. Germline assignment: CDR1 MNHEY and CDR2 SVGAGI. This CDR3 is CASSYVVGGTGELFF. The CDR3 bases are TGTGCCAGCAGTTACGTGGTGGGGGGCACCGGGGAGCTGTTTTTT.

V is TRBV3-1 (or the pseudogene TRBV3-2) and J is TRBJ2-1, with D uncertain. The CDR3 is 12 residues long. V was cut by 4 bases and J by 6 bases, with 7 bases left in between. CDR1 is LGHDT and CDR2 is YNNKEL in the germline V gene (reference sequence). This CDR3 is CASSLRLNEQFF. The CDR3 region has the DNA TGTGCCAGCAGCCTTCGACTCAATGAGCAGTTCTTC.

This clone was seen just once. V and J are TRBV6-1 and TRBJ1-1; no firm D call. Germline CDR1 and CDR2: MNHNS and SASEGT. Trimming stripped 0 bases from V and 4 bases from J, with 9 bases between. This CDR3 region has 14 residues. DNA for the CDR3: TGTGCCAGCAGTGAAGCGCTCGGGAGCACTGAAGCTTTCTTT. It specifies CASSEALGSTEAFF.

V is TRBV12-3 or TRBV12-4 and J is TRBJ1-2; tentatively, D is TRBD1 (5 bases). The CDR3 is 13 residues long. Trimming removed 7 bases from V and 6 bases from J, with 15 bases in between. CDR3 sequence reads: CASTGDFYHGYTF. The CDR3 DNA follows: TGTGCCAGCACCGGGGACTTCTATCATGGCTACACCTTC.

The rearrangement links TRBV27 to TRBJ1-5; 7 bases map to TRBD1. The V gene end was trimmed by 3 bases and the J gene end by 4 bases; junction bases not matched to a gene: 3. Germline CDR1 is MNHEY and CDR2 is SMNVEV (reference sequence). This CDR3 region has 14 residues. CDR3 sequence reads: CASSFRQGNQPQHF. The CDR3 nucleotides are TGTGCCAGCAGTTTCAGACAGGGAAATCAGCCCCAGCATTTT.

This chain joins TRBV15 and TRBJ2-1; D unclear. Trimming removed 0 bases from V and 5 bases from J, with 14 bases in between. The CDR3 extends over 16 amino acids. From germline, CDR1 is LNHNV and CDR2 YYDKDF (reference sequence). The CDR3 DNA reads TGTGCCACCAGCAGAGAGGCGCGAGCGAGAGACAATGAGCAGTTCTTC. Residues: CATSREARARDNEQFF.

The chain employs TRBV9 and TRBJ2-1; 8 nucleotides match TRBD2. This CDR3 is 15 amino acids long. Germline-derived CDR1 and CDR2 are SGDLS and YYNGEE. Losses at the gene ends were 3 bases for V and 2 bases for J; bases not matched to a gene: 4. The DNA of the CDR3 is TGTGCCAGCAGCGCTACTAGCGGTCCCTACAATGAGCAGTTCTTC. Its protein product is CASSATSGPYNEQFF.

This clone has a single count. CDR3 sequence reads: CASSLAGARDTQYF. The CDR3 DNA follows: TGCGCCAGTAGTCTAGCGGGGGCAAGGGATACGCAGTATTTT. The V call is TRBV5-1, the J call TRBJ2-3; TRBD2 aligns across 10 bases. The junction had 9 bases not matched to a gene; V was cut back by 8 bases and J by 6 bases. The CDR3 runs to 14 residues. The germline gives CDR1 SGHRS, CDR2 YFSETQ.

The sample holds one count of this clone. V is TRBV12-3 or TRBV12-4 and J is TRBJ2-7; the D gene is possibly TRBD1 (5 bases). V was trimmed by 3 bases and J by 5 bases, leaving 11 bases between them. The CDR3 spans 13 residues. The CDR3, as DNA: TGTGCCAGCAGTTTCCAGGGTAATCACGAGCAGTACTTC. Translation: CASSFQGNHEQYF.

The CDR3 nucleotides are TGCGCCAGCAGCCCTGGACAGGGATCAACGAACACTGAAGCTTTCTTT. Protein: CASSPGQGSTNTEAFF. This sequence joins TRBV4-1 and TRBJ1-1; the match to TRBD1 covers 8 bases. V gave up 4 bases and J gave up 1 base; unmatched junction bases: 8. The CDR3 has 16 residues. Germline assignment: CDR1 MGHRA and CDR2 YSYEKL.

The rearrangement joins TRBV6-5 to TRBJ2-3; a weak D match, TRBD2 (6 bases). The length of the CDR3 is 12 residues. The germline V gene encodes CDR1 MNHEY and CDR2 SVGAGI. Trimming shortened V by 7 bases and J by 3 bases, and 8 bases separated the two germline ends. CDR3 nucleotide sequence: TGTGCCAGCAATGGGGGGACAGATACGCAGTATTTT. Protein: CASNGGTDTQYF.

CDR3 DNA sequence: TGCGCCAGCAGTGAGGCGGCACGGGGGACCCAGTACTTC. Protein product: CASSEAARGTQYF. The chain joins TRBV10-1 to TRBJ2-5, with D possibly matching TRBD2 (5 bases). Trimming removed 2 bases at V and 7 bases at J, with 11 bases between. Germline-derived CDR1 and CDR2 are WNHNN and SYGVQD (reference sequence). This CDR3 has 13 amino acids.

V usage is TRBV24-1 and J usage is TRBJ2-2; TRBD2 matches 8 bases. Germline loops: CDR1 KGHDR, CDR2 SFDVKD. The CDR3 spans 14 residues. V lost 6 bases, J lost 2 bases, and 1 base stayed unmatched. The DNA of the CDR3 is TGTGCCACCAGTCGGGGGGGTAACACCGGGGAGCTGTTTTTT. Translation gives CATSRGGNTGELFF.

The chain recombines TRBV4-1 with TRBJ2-1, with 8 bases aligning to TRBD2. Unmatched junction bases numbered 9, after V lost 5 bases and J lost 3 bases. CDR1 MGHRA and CDR2 YSYEKL come from the germline V gene. CDR3 size: 16 residues. CDR3 residues: CASSDRGGSYYNEQFF. For the CDR3, the DNA is TGCGCCAGCAGCGATCGCGGGGGGTCTTACTACAATGAGCAGTTCTTC.

V is TRBV7-6 and J is TRBJ2-5; D gene ambiguous. Germline CDR1 reads SGHVS; CDR2 reads FNYEAQ. This CDR3 has 11 residues. Between the trimmed V and J ends, which lost 4 bases and 4 bases, there was a span of 4 bases. Here the CDR3 reads CASSSGETQYF. In DNA form, the CDR3 reads TGTGCCAGCAGCTCCGGAGAGACCCAGTACTTC.

Turning to this clone: The same CDR3 arises from other DNA sequences in this sample as well. The gene calls are TRBV2 and TRBJ2-2; TRBD2 agrees at 7 bases. Germline values: CDR1 SNHLY, CDR2 FYNNEI. V was pared by 8 bases and J by 3 bases, with 0 bases of the junction left unmatched. The CDR3 spans 12 residues. CDR3 nucleotide sequence: TGTGCCAGCCGGGGGGACACCGGGGAGCTGTTTTTT. It codes for CASRGDTGELFF.

J is TRBJ2-5 and V is TRBV2, with D possibly being TRBD2 (5 bases). V was trimmed by 6 bases and J by 1 base, leaving 12 bases between them. The CDR3 is 14 residues long. Germline V gives CDR1 SNHLY, CDR2 FYNNEI. The CDR3 sequence: CASRLASSQETQYF. In DNA, the CDR3 is TGTGCCAGCAGGTTGGCTAGCAGCCAAGAGACCCAGTACTTC.

This clone was seen only a few times. This rearrangement joins TRBV7-2 to TRBJ2-3; tentatively, D is TRBD2 (6 bases). Per germline, CDR1 SGHTA and CDR2 FQGNSA. This CDR3 comprises 16 residues. V was shortened by 2 bases and J by 6 bases, with 18 bases between the two germline ends. This CDR3 is CASSLFSTGRGDTQYF. The CDR3, as DNA: TGTGCCAGCAGCTTATTTTCGACCGGGCGGGGTGATACGCAGTATTTT.

The chain recombines TRBV29-1 with TRBJ2-5, with D possibly being TRBD2 (6 bases). V lost 6 bases to trimming and J lost 5 bases, with 19 bases between them. This CDR3 is built from 14 residues. Germline V gene data show CDR1 as SQVTM and CDR2 as ANQGSEA. The CDR3: CSVSGTPRPETQYF. The CDR3 nucleotides read TGCAGCGTCTCTGGGACTCCCCGGCCGGAGACCCAGTACTTC.

The rearrangement links TRBV9 to TRBJ2-7; TRBD2 matches at 10 bases. The CDR3 sequence is 18 residues long. Per the germline V gene, CDR1 is SGDLS and CDR2 is YYNGEE. Unmatched junction bases numbered 12, after V lost 0 bases and J lost 3 bases. The CDR3: CASSVGGVSGGAHYEQYF. Here the CDR3 DNA reads TGTGCCAGCAGCGTAGGTGGCGTGAGCGGGGGGGCTCACTACGAGCAGTACTTC.

This chain connects TRBV24-1 to TRBJ2-5; 12 bases agree with TRBD2. The CDR3 covers 16 residues. With V trimmed by 3 bases and J by 2 bases, 3 bases remained unmatched. Germline values: CDR1 KGHDR, CDR2 SFDVKD. The CDR3 loop is CATSDPLAGGQETQYF. The CDR3 DNA follows: TGTGCCACCAGTGATCCGCTAGCGGGAGGGCAAGAGACCCAGTACTTC.